The next 24 T cell receptor beta chains were all read from a single sample in a study of T cell changes during pregnancy in multiple sclerosis. The protocol was immunoSEQ multiplex PCR, while the TCRdb copy is restricted to in-frame clones and leaves out a portion. The data show about 130,000 clones, roughly 97% seen once. Sequenced here: peripheral blood, sampled after pregnancy. Source of these receptors: a female donor with multiple sclerosis, enrolled in a pregnancy study.

V is TRBV2 and J is TRBJ2-7; 7 nucleotides align to TRBD1. Unmatched junction bases numbered 11, after V lost 9 bases and J lost 0 bases. The germline CDR1 and CDR2 sequences are SNHLY and FYNNEI. The CDR3 loop spans 15 amino acids. In DNA, the CDR3 is TGTGCCAGTAAACACCGGGACAGAAGCTCCTACGAGCAGTACTTC. Translation gives CASKHRDRSSYEQYF.

The chain links TRBV9 to TRBJ2-6; D might be TRBD1 (5 bases). The V gene lost 0 bases and the J gene lost 2 bases, with 6 bases spanning the gap. Germline V gene sequence: CDR1 SGDLS, CDR2 YYNGEE. The CDR3 contains 15 residues. The CDR3 DNA is TGTGCCAGCAGCGTAGAGACAGCTGGGGCCAACGTCCTGACTTTC. It translates to CASSVETAGANVLTF.

The chain is built from TRBV7-2 and TRBJ2-5, with 13 bases matching TRBD2. Germline values: CDR1 SGHTA, CDR2 FQGNSA. The CDR3 extends over 15 amino acids. The junction had 12 bases not matched to a gene; V was cut back by 11 bases and J by 6 bases. CDR3 bases: TGTGCCGGAGTACCGGGACTAGCGGGGTCGAAGACCCAGTACTTC. The encoded protein is CAGVPGLAGSKTQYF.

This clone was seen just once. The chain recombines TRBV19 with TRBJ2-1; TRBD1 matches 7 bases. The length of the CDR3 is 16 residues. Trimming cost V 4 bases and J 6 bases; bases outside gene matches: 12. CDR1 is LNHDA, CDR2 SQIVND, per germline (reference sequence). The CDR3 protein is CASSTHRGRVINEQFF. In nucleotides, the CDR3 is TGTGCCAGTAGTACCCACAGGGGTAGGGTCATCAATGAGCAGTTCTTC.

V usage is TRBV7-9 and J usage is TRBJ1-1; possible D gene TRBD1, 5 bases. The CDR3 runs to 17 residues. CDR1 and CDR2 from the germline V gene are SEHNR and FQNEAQ (reference sequence). V lost 5 bases and J 4 bases, leaving 23 bases between the germline ends. The CDR3 region is CASSIIRDLWEGTEAFF. The CDR3 DNA reads TGTGCCAGCAGCATAATCCGGGACCTTTGGGAGGGCACTGAAGCTTTCTTT.

The chain has TRBV28 and TRBJ1-2; D remains ambiguous. V dropped 6 bases and J dropped 0 bases, with 5 bases sitting between them. CDR1 is MDHEN and CDR2 is SYDVKM in the germline V gene. The CDR3 spans 12 residues. The CDR3 coding sequence is TGTGCCAGCAGACAGACTAACTATGGCTACACCTTC. It encodes CASRQTNYGYTF.

This rearrangement joins TRBV6-6 to TRBJ2-7; 8 bases line up with TRBD2. This CDR3 is built from 16 residues. Germline CDR1 MNHNY, CDR2 SVGAGI (reference sequence). V lost 6 bases to trimming and J lost 7 bases; unmatched junction nucleotides: 17. CDR3 protein: CASSLAAQAGAREQYF. As DNA, the CDR3 is TGTGCCAGCAGCCTCGCAGCCCAAGCGGGAGCTCGAGAGCAGTACTTC.

The V call is TRBV19, the J call TRBJ2-1; 11 bases match TRBD2. This CDR3 contains 15 residues. Germline trimming cut 6 bases from V and 8 bases from J; bases unmatched to any gene: 9. CDR1 and CDR2 (germline): LNHDA, SQIVND (reference sequence). This CDR3 is CASSFSGRVGDEQFF. CDR3 bases: TGTGCCAGTAGCTTTAGCGGGAGGGTGGGCGATGAGCAGTTCTTC.

The V gene is TRBV28, the J gene TRBJ2-2, with 11 nucleotides matching TRBD2. The CDR3 sequence is 17 residues long. V shed 7 bases, J shed 4 bases, and the junction held 11 bases outside the gene matches. The germline gives CDR1 MDHEN, CDR2 SYDVKM. The CDR3 loop reads CASNVLAGGYSTGELFF. In nucleotides, the CDR3 is TGTGCCAGCAATGTCCTAGCGGGAGGATATAGCACCGGGGAGCTGTTTTTT.

The rearrangement links TRBV28 to TRBJ2-7; weak D call: TRBD1 (6 bases). V was clipped by 6 bases and J by 0 bases, with 21 bases between them. Germline CDR1 is MDHEN and CDR2 is SYDVKM. This CDR3 contains 17 residues. The CDR3 nucleotides are TGTGCCAGCAGCATACAGGGACCCGGGACACCCTCCTACGAGCAGTACTTC. It translates to CASSIQGPGTPSYEQYF.

The genes are TRBV7-9 and TRBJ2-3; TRBD1 aligns across 8 bases. The germline V gene has CDR1 SEHNR and CDR2 FQNEAQ (reference sequence). Trimming removed 4 bases from V and 6 bases from J; junction bases left unmatched: 15. This CDR3 spans 17 amino acids. The CDR3 is CASSSHGQGLTYDTQYF. The CDR3 DNA sequence: TGTGCCAGCAGCTCCCACGGACAGGGATTGACTTATGATACGCAGTATTTT. Using reference TRBV7-9 and TRBJ2-3 for the parts outside the CDR3, the full variable domain is DTGVSQNPRHKITKRGQNVTFRCDPISEHNRLYWYRQTLGQGPEFLTYFQNEAQLEKSRLLSDRFSAERPKGSFSTLEIQRTEQGDSAMYLCASSSHGQGLTYDTQYFGPGTRLTVL.

V and J are TRBV18 and TRBJ2-1, with D tentatively TRBD1 (6 bases). Trimming cost V 1 base and J 0 bases, with 13 bases left between them. The CDR3 has 17 residues. Germline CDR1 KGHSH, CDR2 LQKENI. CDR3: CASSPLPQGSSYNEQFF. The CDR3 coding sequence is TGTGCCAGCTCACCACTCCCTCAGGGGAGCTCCTACAATGAGCAGTTCTTC.

The chain carries TRBV28 and TRBJ2-5, with 7 nucleotides matching TRBD2. The CDR3 covers 21 residues. Per germline, CDR1 MDHEN and CDR2 SYDVKM. V dropped 5 bases and J dropped 5; count of bases not matched to a gene: 29. Here the CDR3 DNA reads TGTGCCAGCAGTCCCCTTCCCCAGGGCGGGAGTTCTTCTTGGGCTTTGGAGACCCAGTACTTC. Its protein product is CASSPLPQGGSSSWALETQYF.

The chain recombines TRBV29-1 with TRBJ2-2; no definite D call. Germline V gene lookup returns CDR1 SQVTM and CDR2 ANQGSEA. The V end lost 4 bases, the J end lost 6 bases, and 15 bases lay between the germline ends. The CDR3 sequence is 14 residues long. The CDR3 nucleotides read TGCAGCGTTGGAGAAACTGCCCTCGCCGGGGAGCTGTTTTTT. Its translation is CSVGETALAGELFF.

The chain combines TRBV6-6 with TRBJ2-7, with TRBD2 matching over 7 bases. The V and J ends lost 6 bases and 0 bases, in that order; junction bases with no gene match: 11. The CDR3 extends over 16 amino acids. CDR1 is MNHNY, CDR2 SVGAGI, per germline (reference sequence). Here the CDR3 DNA reads TGTGCCAGCAGAGCGCCGGGGGGTCTAAGCTCCTACGAGCAGTACTTC. It specifies CASRAPGGLSSYEQYF.

This clone appeared a single time. The chain uses TRBV7-9 and TRBJ2-1; 8 nucleotides align to TRBD1. The CDR3 has 16 residues. The germline CDR1 and CDR2 sequences are SEHNR and FQNEAQ (reference sequence). V lost 5 bases, J lost 4 bases, and 10 bases stayed unmatched. The CDR3 loop is CASSATTGGSYNEQFF. In DNA, the CDR3 is TGTGCCAGCAGCGCTACAACAGGGGGATCTTACAATGAGCAGTTCTTC.

This chain links TRBV19 with TRBJ2-1; TRBD1 matches 10 bases. V lost 10 bases and J lost 6; bases outside the gene matches: 6. Germline-derived CDR1 and CDR2 are LNHDA and SQIVND (reference sequence). The CDR3 runs 13 residues. The CDR3 region is CATRTGGLNEQFF. CDR3 bases: TGTGCCACCCGGACAGGGGGTCTCAATGAGCAGTTCTTC. The entire variable domain, with the rest obtained from reference TRBV19 and TRBJ2-1, is as follows: DGGITQSPKYLFRKEGQNVTLSCEQNLNHDAMYWYRQDPGQGLRLIYYSQIVNDFQKGDIAEGYSVSREKKESFPLTVTSAQKNPTAFYLCATRTGGLNEQFFGPGTRLTVL.

This rearrangement joins TRBV7-9 to TRBJ2-4, with 7 bases identical to TRBD2. There are 15 residues in the CDR3. The trim removed 0 bases at V and 7 bases at J, leaving 6 bases unmatched. The V gene's germline CDR1 is SEHNR and CDR2 FQNEAQ (reference sequence). The CDR3 here is CASSLAGGGRNIQYF. In DNA, the CDR3 is TGTGCCAGCAGCTTAGCGGGGGGGGGTCGGAACATTCAGTACTTC. Supplemented by reference TRBV7-9 and TRBJ2-4, the full variable domain reads DTGVSQNPRHKITKRGQNVTFRCDPISEHNRLYWYRQTLGQGPEFLTYFQNEAQLEKSRLLSDRFSAERPKGSFSTLEIQRTEQGDSAMYLCASSLAGGGRNIQYFGAGTRLSVL.

This chain joins TRBV27 and TRBJ2-1; TRBD2 aligns across 10 bases. The CDR3 has 17 residues. Germline CDR1 and CDR2: MNHEY and SMNVEV (reference sequence). Trimming took 3 bases from V and 8 from J; bases not matched to a gene: 13. In nucleotides, the CDR3 is TGTGCCAGCAGTTTGGGGTGGTCTAGCGGGAGTTACTATGAGCAGTTCTTC. Protein sequence: CASSLGWSSGSYYEQFF.

This chain joins TRBV5-4 and TRBJ1-1; 7 positions agree with TRBD1. CDR3 size: 16 residues. Per the germline V gene, CDR1 is SGHNT and CDR2 is YYREEE (reference sequence). The V gene end was trimmed by 6 bases and the J gene end by 1 base; junction bases not matched to a gene: 12. CDR3 bases: TGTGCCAGCACCTCTGGGGGCCAGGGGGGGAACACTGAAGCTTTCTTT. Encoded protein: CASTSGGQGGNTEAFF.

This clone came up once. The V gene is TRBV5-1, the J gene TRBJ1-1; 8 bases are shared with TRBD1. CDR3 size: 14 residues. Germline assignment: CDR1 SGHRS and CDR2 YFSETQ. J lost 8 bases, V lost 0 bases, and 6 bases had no gene match. The CDR3 sequence: CASSLGGQGGEAFF. CDR3 sequence (DNA): TGCGCCAGCAGCTTGGGCGGACAGGGCGGAGAAGCTTTCTTT. The full variable domain, completed using reference TRBV5-1 and TRBJ1-1, is KAGVTQTPRYLIKTRGQQVTLSCSPISGHRSVSWYQQTPGQGLQFLFEYFSETQRNKGNFPGRFSGRQFSNSRSEMNVSTLELGDSALYLCASSLGGQGGEAFFGQGTRLTVV.

This clone was detected a few times. In nucleotides, the CDR3 is TGTGCCACCCGCCTTGGGACAGGGGAACAGCCCCAGCATTTT. Its protein product is CATRLGTGEQPQHF. The genes are TRBV10-3 and TRBJ1-5; 10 positions agree with TRBD1. The CDR3 extends over 14 amino acids. V gave up 10 bases and J gave up 7 bases; unmatched junction bases: 10. CDR1 and CDR2 (germline): ENHRY, SYGVKD.

The CDR3 is CSASIYGYTF. The CDR3 DNA reads TGCAGTGCTAGTATCTATGGCTACACCTTC. The chain carries TRBV20-1 and TRBJ1-2; unclear D gene. Germline V gene sequence: CDR1 DFQATT, CDR2 SNEGSKA (reference sequence). V dropped 3 bases and J dropped 4 bases, with 3 bases sitting between them. The CDR3 covers 10 residues.

The CDR3 loop is CASSYPGGGYTF. The CDR3, as DNA: TGTGCCAGCAGTTACCCAGGCGGGGGCTACACCTTC. This chain connects TRBV6-5 to TRBJ1-2; D is undetermined. V lost 2 bases and J lost 8, with 9 bases in between. The CDR3 runs 12 residues. Germline V gene lookup returns CDR1 MNHEY and CDR2 SVGAGI.